The source of this TCR beta chain is a study of identical twins. Points from the study as a whole: Out-of-frame beta sequences exhibited a weaker degree of excess twin sharing. Reduced insertions were recorded for abundant cord blood beta clonotypes, with no such pattern in memory repertoires. In drawing conclusions, the study used cross-sectional statistical analysis and did not follow the same donors.

A remark on this clonotype: The target antigen is unknown.

Each cDNA held unique molecular identifiers, and template switching gave it a universal primer site. Via MiXCR, TCRdb re-called the 5' RACE reads, giving one row per CDR3 protein. The data contain about 550,000 distinct CDR3 sequences, 20% to 25% of them singletons. Germline CDR1 SGHAT, CDR2 FQDESV (reference sequence). V was trimmed by 5 bases and J by 5 bases, leaving 16 bases between them. This CDR3 is built from 15 residues. The sample was also reused in another study, on yellow fever vaccine responses in identical twins.

The chain couples TRBV11-1 to TRBJ2-4; D is uncertain. The sequence came from a woman younger than 30 in good health. Sequencing was carried out using CD4+ T cells sorted from blood. CDR3 coding DNA: TGTGCCAGCAGCCCAGCCTTAGGACCAGAAAACATTCAGTACTTC. It specifies CASSPALGPENIQYF. The variable domain in full, completed from reference TRBV11-1 and TRBJ2-4, reads EAEVAQSPRYKITEKSQAVAFWCDPISGHATLYWYRQILGQGPELLVQFQDESVVDDSQLPKDRFSAERLKGVDSTLKIQPAELGDSAMYLCASSPALGPENIQYFGAGTRLSVL.